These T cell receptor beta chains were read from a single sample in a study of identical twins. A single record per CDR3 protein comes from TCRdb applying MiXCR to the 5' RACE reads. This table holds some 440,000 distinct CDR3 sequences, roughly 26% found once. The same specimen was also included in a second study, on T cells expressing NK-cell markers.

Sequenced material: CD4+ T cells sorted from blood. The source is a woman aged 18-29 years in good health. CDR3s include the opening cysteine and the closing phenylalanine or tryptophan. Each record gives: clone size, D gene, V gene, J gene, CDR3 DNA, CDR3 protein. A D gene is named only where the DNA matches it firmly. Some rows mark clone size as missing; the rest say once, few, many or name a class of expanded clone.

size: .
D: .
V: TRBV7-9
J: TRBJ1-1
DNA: TGTGCCAGCGGCAGCAGGGCCTCACCCCCTGAAGCTTTCTTT
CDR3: CASGSRASPPEAFF

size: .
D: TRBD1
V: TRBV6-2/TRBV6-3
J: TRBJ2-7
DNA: TGTGCCAGCAGTCGCCGGCTGACAGGGGGCGCGGAAGAGCAGTACTTC
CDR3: CASSRRLTGGAEEQYF

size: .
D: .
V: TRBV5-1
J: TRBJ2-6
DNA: TGCGCCAGCAGCTTCCGACAGAACTCTGGGGCCAACGTCCTGACTTTC
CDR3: CASSFRQNSGANVLTF

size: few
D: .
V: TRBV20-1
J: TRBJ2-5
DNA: TGCAGTGCTAGAAACGAGACCCAGTACTTC
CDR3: CSARNETQYF

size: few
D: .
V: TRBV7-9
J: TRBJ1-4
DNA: TGTGCCAGCAGCCCCTCGGCGGGGTTTGCGGGACTGTTTTTT
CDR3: CASSPSAGFAGLFF

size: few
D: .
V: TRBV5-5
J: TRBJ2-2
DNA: TGTGCCAGCAGCACTCTGGGGACCGGGGAGCTGTTTTTT
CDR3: CASSTLGTGELFF

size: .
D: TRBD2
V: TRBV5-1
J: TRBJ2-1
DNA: TGCGCCAGCAGCCCGGCTAGCGGGGGAGACAATGAGCAGTTCTTC
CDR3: CASSPASGGDNEQFF

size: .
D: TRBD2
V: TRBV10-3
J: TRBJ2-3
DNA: TGTGCCATCAGCCTTACTAGCGGGGGGGCTACAGATACGCAGTATTTT
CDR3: CAISLTSGGATDTQYF

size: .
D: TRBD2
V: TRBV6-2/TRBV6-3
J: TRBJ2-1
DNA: TGTGCCAGCAGTTACTCGAAACGGCTAGCGGGAGCAGGTGAGCAGTTCTTC
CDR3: CASSYSKRLAGAGEQFF

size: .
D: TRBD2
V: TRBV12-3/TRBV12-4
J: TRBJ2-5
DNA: TGTGCCAGCAGCCAGAGGACTAGCGGCAAAAAGCGGACCCAGTACTTC
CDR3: CASSQRTSGKKRTQYF

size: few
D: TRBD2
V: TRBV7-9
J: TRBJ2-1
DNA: TGTGCCAGCAGCCCGAGACTAGCGGGAGGTTTTTACAATGAGCAGTTCTTC
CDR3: CASSPRLAGGFYNEQFF

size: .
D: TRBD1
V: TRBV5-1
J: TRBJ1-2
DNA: TGCGCCAGCAGCCCAAGCCGACAGGGGGCGGGTGGCTACACCTTC
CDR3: CASSPSRQGAGGYTF

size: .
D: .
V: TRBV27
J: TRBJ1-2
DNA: TGTGCCAGCAGTTTGCACCAGGCATTGGGGGGCTACACCTTC
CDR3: CASSLHQALGGYTF

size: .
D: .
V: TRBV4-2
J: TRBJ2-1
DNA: TGTGCCAGCAGCCAAGAGGAGCAGGGTGGCAATGAGCAGTTCTTC
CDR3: CASSQEEQGGNEQFF

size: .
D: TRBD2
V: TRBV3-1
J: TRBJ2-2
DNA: TGTGCCAGCAGCCCCAGAAGGGGTAGCGGGAGATCCGGGGAGCTGTTTTTT
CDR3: CASSPRRGSGRSGELFF

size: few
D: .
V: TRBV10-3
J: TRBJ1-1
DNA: TGTGCCATCAGCCCACAACTGAACACTGAAGCTTTCTTT
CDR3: CAISPQLNTEAFF

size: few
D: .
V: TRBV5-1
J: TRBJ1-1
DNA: TGCGCCAGCGGGCGGGACCGAACCATGAACACTGAAGCTTTCTTT
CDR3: CASGRDRTMNTEAFF

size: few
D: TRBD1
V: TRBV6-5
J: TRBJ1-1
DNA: TGTGCCAGCAGTTCCGCAGGGGGCAAGTCTGAAGCTTTCTTT
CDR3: CASSSAGGKSEAFF

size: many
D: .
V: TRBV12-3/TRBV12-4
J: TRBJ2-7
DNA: TGTGCCAGCAGTTTAGTAGGCCTCTACGAGCAGTACTTC
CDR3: CASSLVGLYEQYF

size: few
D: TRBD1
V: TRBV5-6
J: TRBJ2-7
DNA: TGTGCCAGCAGCCGATCGAGGGGGCCTAACTACGAGCAGTACTTC
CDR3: CASSRSRGPNYEQYF

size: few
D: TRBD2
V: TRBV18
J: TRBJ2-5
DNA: TGTGCCAGCTCACTAAATCGAGCGGGAGCAGAGACCCAGTACTTC
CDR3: CASSLNRAGAETQYF

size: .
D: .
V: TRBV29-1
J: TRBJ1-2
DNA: TGCAGCGTTGTAGTAGCTTATGGCTACACCTTC
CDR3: CSVVVAYGYTF

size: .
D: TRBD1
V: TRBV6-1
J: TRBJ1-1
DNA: TGTGCCAGCAGCAAACCGGGACAGACAGAAGCTTTCTTT
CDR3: CASSKPGQTEAFF